This entry lists 26 T cell receptor beta chains sequenced from one sample in a study of blood T cell repertoires in COVID-19. Clones were sequenced by immunoSEQ multiplex PCR, and TCRdb holds only the in-frame ones, with some missing. The table has about 48,000 clones, around 85% seen once. Material for sequencing was peripheral blood. These receptors were obtained from an older woman with acute or convalescent COVID-19.

This clone was seen more than once but under ten times. The rearrangement uses TRBV12-3 or TRBV12-4 and TRBJ2-7; D call uncertain. With 3 bases removed from V and 7 bases from J, the gap between germline ends came to 13 bases. The CDR3 loop spans 13 amino acids. CDR3 loop: CASSLKESGEQYF. In DNA form, the CDR3 reads TGTGCCAGCAGTTTGAAGGAGTCGGGTGAGCAGTACTTC.

The chain recombines TRBV29-1 with TRBJ2-7; TRBD2 aligns across 14 bases. The CDR3 has 15 residues. The J segment lost 3 bases and the V segment lost 7 bases, leaving 8 bases of the junction unmatched. From germline, CDR1 is SQVTM and CDR2 ANQGSEA. The CDR3 region is CSAGLAGVSLYEQYF. The DNA of the CDR3 is TGCAGCGCGGGACTAGCGGGAGTGTCCCTCTACGAGCAGTACTTC.

V usage is TRBV5-1 and J usage is TRBJ1-2; D may be TRBD1 (6 bases). The CDR3 contains 16 residues. V was shortened by 1 base and J by 3 bases, with 16 bases between the two germline ends. Germline values: CDR1 SGHRS, CDR2 YFSETQ. CDR3 sequence: CASSLRGLSDYYGYTF. The CDR3 nucleotides read TGCGCCAGCAGCTTGAGGGGGTTGTCTGATTACTATGGCTACACCTTC. Full variable domain (rest looked up from reference TRBV5-1 and TRBJ1-2): KAGVTQTPRYLIKTRGQQVTLSCSPISGHRSVSWYQQTPGQGLQFLFEYFSETQRNKGNFPGRFSGRQFSNSRSEMNVSTLELGDSALYLCASSLRGLSDYYGYTFGSGTRLTVV.

V is TRBV2 and J is TRBJ1-2; TRBD1 is a possible D gene (5 bases). Germline CDR1 reads SNHLY; CDR2 reads FYNNEI. CDR3 length equals 14 residues. V was trimmed by 5 bases and J by 4 bases, leaving 14 bases between them. The CDR3 here is CASSSATETYGYTF. The CDR3 DNA is TGTGCCAGCAGTTCGGCGACAGAGACCTATGGCTACACCTTC.

V is TRBV9 and J is TRBJ1-5; TRBD1 is a possible D gene (6 bases). Looked up from germline, CDR1 is SGDLS and CDR2 is YYNGEE. The CDR3 is made up of 13 amino acids. V was trimmed by 5 bases and J by 7 bases, leaving 13 bases between them. The CDR3 is CASSRQVTQPQHF. The CDR3 nucleotides read TGTGCCAGCAGTCGACAGGTAACCCAGCCCCAGCATTTT.

This clone came up a few times. The DNA for the CDR3 is TGTGCCAGCAGTGATCGGACTCCCCCTAAGGATGAGCAGTTCTTC. Its translation: CASSDRTPPKDEQFF. The chain recombines TRBV6-1 with TRBJ2-1; tentative D call: TRBD2 (5 bases). The germline V and J ends were trimmed by 3 bases and 8 bases, with 17 bases remaining between them. The CDR3 is 15 amino acids. CDR1 MNHNS and CDR2 SASEGT come from the germline V gene.

The gene calls are TRBV7-8 and TRBJ2-3; 7 nucleotides agree with TRBD1. CDR1 is SGHVS and CDR2 is FQNEAQ in the germline V gene. V dropped 1 base and J dropped 5; count of bases not matched to a gene: 9. The CDR3 spans 16 residues. CDR3 bases: TGTGCCAGCAGCTTAGTAGGGACAGACCGAGAAGATACGCAGTATTTT. Translation gives CASSLVGTDREDTQYF.

The rearrangement joins TRBV9 to TRBJ2-7; D is uncertain. The V and J ends lost 0 bases and 4 bases respectively, with 14 bases between them. CDR1 is SGDLS, CDR2 YYNGEE, per germline. The CDR3 covers 15 residues. The CDR3 coding sequence is TGTGCCAGCAGCGTAGCGGCCAGCTCAGCGTACGAGCAGTACTTC. Translating it yields CASSVAASSAYEQYF.

CDR3 in DNA: TGTGCCAGCAGTTTTAGTGGGGGGGGCTATGGCTACACCTTC. Its protein is CASSFSGGGYGYTF. The chain combines TRBV3-1 (or the pseudogene TRBV3-2) with TRBJ1-2; a weak D match, TRBD1 (5 bases). The V end was cut by 6 bases, the J end by 4 bases, with 15 bases between. The germline CDR1 and CDR2 sequences are LGHDT and YNNKEL (reference sequence). The CDR3 covers 14 residues.

The V and J genes are TRBV11-3 and TRBJ2-2, with D perhaps matching TRBD2 (5 bases). The CDR3 extends over 14 amino acids. Germline CDR1 and CDR2: SGHNT and YENEEA. V lost 0 bases and J lost 6, with 8 bases in between. The CDR3 loop reads CASSLDSGAGELFF. The CDR3, as DNA: TGTGCCAGCAGCTTAGATTCCGGGGCCGGGGAGCTGTTTTTT. Supplemented by reference TRBV11-3 and TRBJ2-2, the full variable domain reads EAGVVQSPRYKIIEKKQPVAFWCNPISGHNTLYWYLQNLGQGPELLIRYENEEAVDDSQLPKDRFSAERLKGVDSTLKIQPAELGDSAVYLCASSLDSGAGELFFGEGSRLTVL.

This rearrangement joins TRBV19 to TRBJ1-1; 7 nucleotides align to TRBD1. CDR1 LNHDA and CDR2 SQIVND come from the germline V gene (reference sequence). This CDR3 has 14 amino acids. V shed 6 bases and J 1 base; nucleotides not matched to a gene: 5. CDR3 region: CASRPTGQNTEAFF. In DNA, the CDR3 is TGTGCCAGTAGACCGACAGGGCAGAACACTGAAGCTTTCTTT.

The J gene is TRBJ2-5, the V gene TRBV10-3; TRBD1 aligns across 10 bases. The CDR3 is 18 residues long. Unmatched junction bases numbered 10, after V lost 3 bases and J lost 0 bases. Germline assignment: CDR1 ENHRY and CDR2 SYGVKD. The DNA for the CDR3 is TGTGCCATCAGTGAACAGCCGGGACAGGGGACCGACCAAGAGACCCAGTACTTC. Residues: CAISEQPGQGTDQETQYF.

This chain links TRBV3-1 (or the pseudogene TRBV3-2) with TRBJ2-1; TRBD2 might be the D (5 bases). Deletions cut 1 base from V and 5 bases from J, with 15 bases between. Germline V CDR1 and CDR2: LGHDT, YNNKEL (reference sequence). The CDR3 is made up of 16 amino acids. CDR3 nucleotides: TGTGCCAGCAGCCAAGTGGCCGGGGTTGGGGACAATGAGCAGTTCTTC. As protein: CASSQVAGVGDNEQFF.

The chain links TRBV7-2 to TRBJ2-7; 9 nucleotides agree with TRBD2. There are 15 residues in the CDR3. Germline assignment: CDR1 SGHTA and CDR2 FQGNSA. Losses at the gene ends were 1 base for V and 6 bases for J; bases not matched to a gene: 7. For the CDR3, the DNA is TGTGCCAGCAGCTTAGAGTTAGCGGGAGTTGTCGAGCAGTACTTC. Encoded protein: CASSLELAGVVEQYF.

The chain joins TRBV9 to TRBJ1-1, with a possible D match to TRBD1 (6 bases). Germline values: CDR1 SGDLS, CDR2 YYNGEE. CDR3 length equals 17 residues. Trimming left V 4 bases short and J 4 bases short, with 23 bases between. The CDR3 DNA sequence: TGTGCCAGCAGCTTTGCAGGGGCGGAACGGTTGAGCACTGAAGCTTTCTTT. Protein: CASSFAGAERLSTEAFF.

The V gene is TRBV4-2, the J gene TRBJ1-3, with D possibly TRBD1 on 5 matching bases. The CDR3 is 16 residues long. The V end lost 3 bases, the J end lost 0 bases, and 12 bases lay between the germline ends. Germline assignment: CDR1 LGHNA and CDR2 YNFKEQ. CDR3 in amino acids: CASSQPQGLSGNTIYF. CDR3 bases: TGTGCCAGCAGCCAGCCTCAGGGTCTCTCTGGAAACACCATATATTTT.

This chain uses TRBV2 with TRBJ1-1; no clear D gene. Looked up from germline, CDR1 is SNHLY and CDR2 is FYNNEI. CDR3 length: 15 amino acids. The ends were cut back, 6 bases at V and 3 bases at J, with 17 bases in the middle. CDR3 in amino acids: CASSERSGQHTEAFF. The CDR3 bases are TGTGCCAGCAGCGAGCGCAGCGGGCAGCACACTGAAGCTTTCTTT.

V usage is TRBV19 and J usage is TRBJ1-2; D ambiguous. In germline, CDR1 is LNHDA, CDR2 SQIVND (reference sequence). The CDR3 loop spans 15 amino acids. V lost 8 bases, J lost 6 bases, and 22 bases lay in between. The CDR3 DNA sequence: TGTGCCAGTTTTGCCCCCGGCGGGTACTTAGATGGCTACACCTTC. This sequence encodes CASFAPGGYLDGYTF. Supplemented by reference TRBV19 and TRBJ1-2, the full variable domain reads DGGITQSPKYLFRKEGQNVTLSCEQNLNHDAMYWYRQDPGQGLRLIYYSQIVNDFQKGDIAEGYSVSREKKESFPLTVTSAQKNPTAFYLCASFAPGGYLDGYTFGSGTRLTVV.

This chain joins TRBV4-1 and TRBJ1-1, with a weak D call TRBD1 (6 bases). Germline CDR1 and CDR2: MGHRA and YSYEKL. There are 13 residues in the CDR3. V was pared by 6 bases and J by 1 base, with 9 bases between. CDR3 bases: TGCGCCAGCAGGGACAGAAGGAACACTGAAGCTTTCTTT. Amino acids: CASRDRRNTEAFF.

The chain recombines TRBV5-6 with TRBJ1-1; 10 nucleotides align to TRBD1. Unmatched junction bases numbered 8, after V lost 0 bases and J lost 3 bases. The CDR3 has 17 amino acids. The germline CDR1 and CDR2 sequences are SGHDT and YYEEEE. The CDR3 DNA is TGTGCCAGCAGCTTGGACGGGACAGGGGCTCCCTACACTGAAGCTTTCTTT. Translating it yields CASSLDGTGAPYTEAFF.

The chain combines TRBV19 with TRBJ1-4; D might be TRBD1 (5 bases). The CDR3 consists of 13 residues. Germline V CDR1 and CDR2: LNHDA, SQIVND (reference sequence). Trimming took off 5 bases at V and 13 bases at J, with 17 bases between the two ends. CDR3 nucleotides: TGTGCCAGTAGTCCACAGGTGCGCACCGGACTGTTTTTT. Its translation: CASSPQVRTGLFF.

This clone was seen just once. The chain joins TRBV10-3 to TRBJ1-2; D call uncertain. Trimming pared 3 bases from V and 5 bases from J, leaving 10 bases between. This CDR3 has 13 residues. Per germline, CDR1 ENHRY and CDR2 SYGVKD. CDR3 residues: CAISDGEHYGYTF. The CDR3 DNA follows: TGTGCCATCAGTGACGGGGAGCATTATGGCTACACCTTC.

The chain joins TRBV5-6 to TRBJ2-4; tentative D call: TRBD1 (6 bases). The germline CDR1 and CDR2 sequences are SGHDT and YYEEEE. Between the trimmed V and J ends, which lost 7 bases and 1 base, there was a span of 12 bases. There are 14 residues in the CDR3. CDR3 DNA sequence: TGTGCCAGCCAACCCCAGGGGGCCAAAAACATTCAGTACTTC. Its protein is CASQPQGAKNIQYF.

The chain is built from TRBV5-1 and TRBJ2-3; 10 bases agree with TRBD2. The CDR3 has 16 amino acids. Germline CDR1 SGHRS, CDR2 YFSETQ. Unmatched junction bases numbered 11, after V lost 4 bases and J lost 6 bases. The CDR3 reads CASSLAGVPLDDTQYF. The DNA of the CDR3 is TGCGCCAGCAGCCTAGCGGGAGTTCCCCTTGACGATACGCAGTATTTT. Full variable domain (rest looked up from reference TRBV5-1 and TRBJ2-3): KAGVTQTPRYLIKTRGQQVTLSCSPISGHRSVSWYQQTPGQGLQFLFEYFSETQRNKGNFPGRFSGRQFSNSRSEMNVSTLELGDSALYLCASSLAGVPLDDTQYFGPGTRLTVL.

This clone appeared a few times. The chain is built from TRBV27 and TRBJ2-1, with D perhaps matching TRBD2 (5 bases). Per the germline V gene, CDR1 is MNHEY and CDR2 is SMNVEV (reference sequence). The CDR3 is 12 amino acids. Between the trimmed V and J ends, which lost 8 bases and 8 bases, there was a span of 13 bases. CDR3 residues: CASARSRDEQFF. The CDR3, as DNA: TGTGCCAGCGCCCGTTCGAGGGATGAGCAGTTCTTC.

This chain links TRBV20-1 with TRBJ2-3; 7 nucleotides match TRBD2. This CDR3 is 14 amino acids long. With V trimmed by 3 bases and J by 3 bases, 6 bases remained unmatched. Per the germline V gene, CDR1 is DFQATT and CDR2 is SNEGSKA (reference sequence). CDR3 loop: CSASRVGRTDTQYF. DNA for the CDR3: TGCAGTGCTAGTCGCGTCGGGAGGACAGATACGCAGTATTTT.